Here is one T cell receptor (beta chain) with its context. Its target is unknown. The V end was cut by 7 bases, the J end by 6 bases, with 16 bases between. Germline lookup yields CDR1 MNHEY and CDR2 SMNVEV (reference sequence). The CDR3 sequence is 14 residues long. Profiled with immunoSEQ multiplex PCR; TCRdb holds only in-frame clones, not every one. This table holds about 110,000 clones, approximately 88% found once. These data are taken from a study of T cell responses to AZD1222 COVID-19 vaccine. Study outcomes and limitations: Spike-specific TCR breadth and depth grew following two AZD1222 doses. Across the whole spike, CD4 TCRs peaked at regions 160-218 and 743-854.

The sample consisted of peripheral blood, taken on day 0 of AZD1222 vaccination. This sequence was found in an adult in good health. The chain uses TRBV27 and TRBJ2-1; weak D call: TRBD1 (5 bases). CDR3 coding DNA: TGTGCCAGCACAAGGGCAGGGTTTACCAATGAGCAGTTCTTC. Translating it yields CASTRAGFTNEQFF.